Below, 11 T cell receptor beta chains from the same sample are listed, as sequenced in a study of blood T cells in healthy people across ages. Together with a sample-barcoded 5' primer, a J-beta primer mix was included in a second PCR lasting about 7 to 11 cycles. From the 5' RACE reads, TCRdb called clonotypes with MiXCR, one entry per CDR3 protein. The sample includes approximately 800,000 distinct CDR3 sequences, under 40% of them seen just once. The sequencing input was blood. These receptors all come from a man aged 18 to 30 in good health.

The chain uses TRBV29-1 and TRBJ2-1; 9 bases are a match to TRBD2. V shed 2 bases and J 7 bases; nucleotides not matched to a gene: 15. From germline, CDR1 is SQVTM and CDR2 ANQGSEA. The CDR3 length is 17 residues. CDR3: CSVETSGRFAEWNEQFF. DNA for the CDR3: TGCAGCGTTGAAACGAGCGGGAGGTTTGCGGAGTGGAATGAGCAGTTCTTC.

This clonotype has more than one count but fewer than ten. The chain combines TRBV5-1 with TRBJ2-3; possibly TRBD1 or TRBD2 for D (6 bases each). The CDR3 has 15 amino acids. With 1 base removed from V and 5 bases from J, the gap between germline ends came to 14 bases. CDR1 is SGHRS, CDR2 YFSETQ, per germline. CDR3 sequence: CASSLYPGEEDTQYF. DNA of the CDR3: TGCGCCAGCAGCTTGTACCCAGGGGAGGAAGATACGCAGTATTTT. The full variable domain, with the rest looked up from reference TRBV5-1 and TRBJ2-3, is KAGVTQTPRYLIKTRGQQVTLSCSPISGHRSVSWYQQTPGQGLQFLFEYFSETQRNKGNFPGRFSGRQFSNSRSEMNVSTLELGDSALYLCASSLYPGEEDTQYFGPGTRLTVL.

This clonotype was counted many times. The V call is TRBV4-1, the J call TRBJ1-2, with unresolved D. This CDR3 spans 14 amino acids. V lost 0 bases, J lost 5 bases, and 10 bases lay in between. Germline CDR1 MGHRA, CDR2 YSYEKL. CDR3 nucleotide sequence: TGCGCCAGCAGCCAAGAAGGGATTCGATATGGCTACACCTTC. It codes for CASSQEGIRYGYTF.

The chain couples TRBV20-1 to TRBJ2-3, with D perhaps being TRBD1 or TRBD2 (7 bases each). The CDR3 has 13 amino acids. V lost 6 bases to trimming and J lost 4 bases, with 14 bases between them. Per germline, CDR1 DFQATT and CDR2 SNEGSKA (reference sequence). CDR3 region: CSAPRGGADTQYF. The CDR3 bases are TGCAGTGCCCCCAGGGGGGGGGCAGATACGCAGTATTTT.

Ten or more counts support this clonotype. V gene TRBV3-1 combines with J gene TRBJ2-5, with 9 bases that match TRBD2. This CDR3 is built from 16 residues. CDR1 is LGHDT and CDR2 is YNNKEL in the germline V gene (reference sequence). V shed 6 bases, J shed 2 bases, and the junction held 10 bases outside the gene matches. The CDR3 DNA reads TGTGCCAGCAGTAATAGCGGGGGTACACGACAAGAGACCCAGTACTTC. Translated, it gives CASSNSGGTRQETQYF.

V is TRBV20-1 and J is TRBJ2-4; the match to TRBD2 covers 10 bases. This CDR3 has 16 amino acids. V gave up 0 bases and J gave up 13 bases; unmatched junction bases: 15. The germline V gene has CDR1 DFQATT and CDR2 SNEGSKA (reference sequence). CDR3: CSARDLASGGYNEQYF. CDR3 nucleotides: TGCAGTGCTAGAGATCTGGCTAGCGGGGGCTACAATGAGCAGTACTTC.

This clonotype was seen just once. CDR3 coding DNA: TGCGCCAGCAGCCATTGGACAGGGGGGTTCAATGAGCAGTTCTTC. As protein: CASSHWTGGFNEQFF. The V and J genes are TRBV5-1 and TRBJ2-1; the match to TRBD1 covers 10 bases. V was clipped by 4 bases and J by 6 bases; unmatched bases: 7. The CDR3 runs 15 residues. Germline V gene sequence: CDR1 SGHRS, CDR2 YFSETQ.

This clonotype was picked up many times. The chain combines TRBV20-1 with TRBJ2-3; D is undetermined. Looked up from germline, CDR1 is DFQATT and CDR2 is SNEGSKA (reference sequence). V dropped 0 bases and J dropped 4 bases, with 5 bases sitting between them. The CDR3 loop spans 12 amino acids. The CDR3 nucleotides read TGCAGTGCTAGAGATCGTGCAGATACGCAGTATTTT. It codes for CSARDRADTQYF.

The chain links TRBV4-3 to TRBJ1-1, with D possibly matching TRBD1 (6 bases). Germline CDR1 reads LGHNA; CDR2 reads YSLEER. The CDR3 covers 14 residues. Trimming left V 4 bases short and J 4 bases short, with 13 bases between. DNA of the CDR3: TGCGCCAGCAGCCGAGGGACACCAGGCACTGAAGCTTTCTTT. Translation gives CASSRGTPGTEAFF.

The genes are TRBV12-3 or TRBV12-4 and TRBJ2-1; 9 nucleotides match TRBD1. This CDR3 contains 12 residues. The J segment lost 10 bases and the V segment lost 6 bases, leaving 4 bases of the junction unmatched. This CDR3 is CASRDGTGEQFF. CDR3 sequence (DNA): TGTGCCAGCAGAGACGGGACAGGGGAGCAGTTCTTC.

In its sample, this clonotype was seen a few times. The J gene is TRBJ1-1, the V gene TRBV12-3 or TRBV12-4; no clear D gene. Trimming pared 8 bases from V and 9 bases from J, leaving 16 bases between. The CDR3 loop spans 12 amino acids. CDR3 nucleotides: TGTGCCAGCCGATTTACAAGTCAGAAAGCTTTCTTT. This gives the protein CASRFTSQKAFF.